One sample yielded the 14 T cell receptor beta chains listed below, sequenced in a study of blood T cell repertoires in COVID-19. This table comes from immunoSEQ multiplex PCR, and its TCRdb copy is limited to in-frame clones, with some not included. Counted here are more than 300,000 clones, approximately 87% occurring once; the ten biggest clones make up about 10%. Sequencing was carried out using peripheral blood. The source of these receptors is a woman in her twenties or thirties with COVID-19, enrolled during active disease.

V is TRBV7-3 and J is TRBJ2-6; 8 positions match TRBD1. The trim removed 4 bases at V and 0 bases at J, leaving 8 bases unmatched. This CDR3 has 18 residues. Germline V lookup: CDR1 SGHTA, CDR2 FQGTGA. The chain's CDR3 is CASSSWTGRVSGANVLTF. The CDR3 DNA follows: TGTGCCAGCAGCTCCTGGACAGGGCGCGTCTCTGGGGCCAACGTCCTGACTTTC.

The chain employs TRBV5-1 and TRBJ2-2, with 9 bases identical to TRBD2. The CDR3 spans 18 residues. With V trimmed by 4 bases and J by 7 bases, 17 bases remained unmatched. Germline CDR1 is SGHRS and CDR2 is YFSETQ. CDR3 DNA sequence: TGCGCCAGCAGCCAACCCGCCTATAGCGGGAGAGGAGACGGGGAGCTGTTTTTT. This codes for CASSQPAYSGRGDGELFF.

The chain uses TRBV4-1 and TRBJ2-4; TRBD2 matches at 13 bases. Germline V gene sequence: CDR1 MGHRA, CDR2 YSYEKL. V shed 1 base, J shed 2 bases, and the junction held 11 bases outside the gene matches. The length of the CDR3 is 20 residues. CDR3 amino acids: CASSQVSGTSGAETKNIQYF. In nucleotides, the CDR3 is TGCGCCAGCAGCCAAGTTAGTGGGACTAGCGGGGCCGAGACCAAAAACATTCAGTACTTC.

This chain links TRBV7-9 with TRBJ1-5, with 9 nucleotides matching TRBD1. CDR3 size: 16 residues. Germline assignment: CDR1 SEHNR and CDR2 FQNEAQ (reference sequence). The ends lost 4 bases at V and 0 bases at J; junction bases unmatched: 4. In DNA form, the CDR3 reads TGTGCCAGCAGCTCCGGGACAGGGTTTAGCAATCAGCCCCAGCATTTT. Its translation: CASSSGTGFSNQPQHF.

The chain joins TRBV5-1 to TRBJ2-7, with TRBD2 identical over 10 bases. The ends lost 0 bases at V and 0 bases at J; junction bases unmatched: 6. The CDR3 runs to 17 residues. Germline V gene data show CDR1 as SGHRS and CDR2 as YFSETQ. The CDR3 DNA reads TGCGCCAGCAGCTTGGCGCTTGGGACTAGCGACTCCTACGAGCAGTACTTC. Translation gives CASSLALGTSDSYEQYF. The complete variable domain, with remaining parts taken from reference TRBV5-1 and TRBJ2-7, reads KAGVTQTPRYLIKTRGQQVTLSCSPISGHRSVSWYQQTPGQGLQFLFEYFSETQRNKGNFPGRFSGRQFSNSRSEMNVSTLELGDSALYLCASSLALGTSDSYEQYFGPGTRLTVT.

J is TRBJ2-7 and V is TRBV5-4; 14 nucleotides align to TRBD2. In germline, CDR1 is SGHNT, CDR2 YYREEE (reference sequence). After removal of 4 bases from V and 6 bases from J, the junction contained 9 bases not matched to a gene. The CDR3 is 16 amino acids. The CDR3, as DNA: TGTGCCAGCAGCCCAGGGACTAGCGGGAGAGGGGGCGAGCAGTACTTC. Translating gives CASSPGTSGRGGEQYF.

This clone occurred once. The chain is built from TRBV6-2 or TRBV6-3 and TRBJ2-1; the match to TRBD2 covers 10 bases. This CDR3 region has 15 residues. CDR1 and CDR2 (germline): MNHEY, SVGEGT. After removal of 4 bases from V and 12 bases from J, the junction contained 12 bases not matched to a gene. In DNA form, the CDR3 reads TGTGCCAGCAGTTGGAAGGCCCCTAGCGGGAGCGCGCAGTTCTTC. Amino acid sequence: CASSWKAPSGSAQFF.

This chain joins TRBV12-3 or TRBV12-4 and TRBJ2-1; no clear D gene. The CDR3 has 13 amino acids. Trimming pared 5 bases from V and 4 bases from J, leaving 9 bases between. The CDR3 nucleotides read TGTGCCAGCAGTCTTTATTTATACAATGAGCAGTTCTTC. Protein: CASSLYLYNEQFF.

The chain uses TRBV28 and TRBJ1-2, with 9 bases aligning to TRBD1. The length of the CDR3 is 13 residues. The V segment lost 3 bases and the J segment 8 bases; nucleotides outside the gene matches: 4. CDR1 is MDHEN and CDR2 is SYDVKM in the germline V gene. The CDR3: CASSFSTGGGYTF. For the CDR3, the DNA is TGTGCCAGCAGTTTCTCGACAGGGGGGGGCTACACCTTC.

The CDR3 reads CASSTRTGSGNTIYF. CDR3 nucleotides: TGTGCCAGTAGTACTCGGACAGGGTCAGGAAACACCATATATTTT. The chain is built from TRBV19 and TRBJ1-3, with 8 positions matching TRBD1. The CDR3 has 15 residues. The V segment lost 4 bases and the J segment 4 bases; nucleotides outside the gene matches: 6. The germline V gene encodes CDR1 LNHDA and CDR2 SQIVND (reference sequence).

Turning to this clone: Within the sample, other DNA sequences also encode this same CDR3. The chain has TRBV5-1 and TRBJ2-1; 7 positions agree with TRBD2. CDR1 SGHRS and CDR2 YFSETQ come from the germline V gene. The J segment lost 4 bases and the V segment lost 2 bases, leaving 6 bases of the junction unmatched. CDR3 length: 15 residues. The DNA for the CDR3 is TGCGCCAGCAGCTTTGGTCTAGCGGAATACAATGAGCAGTTCTTC. It translates to CASSFGLAEYNEQFF.

The J gene is TRBJ1-2, the V gene TRBV5-1, with 12 bases aligning to TRBD1. The germline CDR1 and CDR2 sequences are SGHRS and YFSETQ. The V segment lost 5 bases and the J segment 1 base; nucleotides outside the gene matches: 18. The CDR3 is made up of 20 amino acids. For the CDR3, the DNA is TGCGCCAGCAGTCGGGTTTCCTCCGGGACAGGGGGCTCATATAACTATGGCTACACCTTC. It is translated as CASSRVSSGTGGSYNYGYTF.

About this clone itself: This same CDR3 is encoded by further DNA sequences in the sample. As DNA, the CDR3 is TGTGCCAGCAGCCCGCCGGGACTAGCATACGAGCAGTACTTC. Protein product: CASSPPGLAYEQYF. The rearrangement links TRBV7-2 to TRBJ2-7; 9 positions agree with TRBD2. Germline V gene sequence: CDR1 SGHTA, CDR2 FQGNSA. With V trimmed by 5 bases and J by 4 bases, 6 bases remained unmatched. The CDR3 is 14 amino acids.

Only a few counts were recorded for this clone. V and J are TRBV9 and TRBJ2-1; no clear D gene. Germline CDR1 reads SGDLS; CDR2 reads YYNGEE. V lost 0 bases and J lost 0, with 13 bases in between. This CDR3 has 17 residues. CDR3 amino acids: CASSVETGISSYNEQFF. The CDR3 bases are TGTGCCAGCAGCGTAGAAACTGGTATTAGCTCCTACAATGAGCAGTTCTTC.